This TCR beta chain was sequenced during a study of T cell responses to AZD1222 COVID-19 vaccine. Study results and caveats: All repertoire sampling was performed exclusively after the peak T cell response.

Both about-4-week and about-12-week second-dose recipients were combined. This clone was detected once. Its antigen is still unknown. Sequencing was performed with immunoSEQ multiplex PCR; in TCRdb, only in-frame clones are kept and a portion is missing. This sample has tens of thousands of clones, with around 89% found just once. The trim removed 2 bases at V and 5 bases at J, leaving 5 bases unmatched. There are 15 residues in the CDR3. Germline CDR1 reads MNHEY; CDR2 reads SVGAGI. The receptor was isolated from an adult who received the AZD1222 COVID-19 vaccine. Here the sequenced sample was peripheral blood, taken 28 days after the second AZD1222 dose. The chain has TRBV6-5 and TRBJ2-7, with 11 bases lining up with TRBD1. The CDR3 sequence is CASSYPTGQGDEQYF. Here the CDR3 DNA reads TGTGCCAGCAGTTACCCGACGGGACAGGGGGACGAGCAGTACTTC.